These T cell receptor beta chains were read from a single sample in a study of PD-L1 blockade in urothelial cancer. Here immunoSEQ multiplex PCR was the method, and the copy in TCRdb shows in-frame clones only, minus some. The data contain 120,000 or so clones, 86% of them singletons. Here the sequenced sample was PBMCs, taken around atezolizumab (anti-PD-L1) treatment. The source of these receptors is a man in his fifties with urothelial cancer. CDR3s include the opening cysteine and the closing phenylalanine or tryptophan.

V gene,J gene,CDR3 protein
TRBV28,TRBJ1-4,CASRLLSNEKLFF
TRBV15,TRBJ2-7,CATSRDTYEQYF
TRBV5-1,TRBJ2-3,CASSSPETADTQYF
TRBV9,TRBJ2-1,CASSATGGWDEQFF
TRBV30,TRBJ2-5,CAWASGRASETQYF
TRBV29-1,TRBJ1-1,CSVVMGGRTEAFF
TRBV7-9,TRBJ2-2,CASSPLPWELFF
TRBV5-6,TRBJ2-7,CASSLGQYEQYF
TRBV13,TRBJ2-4,CASSPPRGGAKNIQYF
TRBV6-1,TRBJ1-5,CASSEFGPQPQHF
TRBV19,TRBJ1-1,CASRDRGVAFF
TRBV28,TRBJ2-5,CASSRGETQYF
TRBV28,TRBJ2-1,CASSDLQGRAYNEQFF
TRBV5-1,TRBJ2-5,CASSLRLAGGLAQTQYF
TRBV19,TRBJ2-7,CASSISGLAELYEQYF
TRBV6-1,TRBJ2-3,CASGARGTDTQYF
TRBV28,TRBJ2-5,CASSSRDRGYKTQYF
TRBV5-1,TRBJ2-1,CASSFDRGPNEQFF
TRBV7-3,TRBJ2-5,CASRVGHSTETQYF
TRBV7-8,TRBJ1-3,CASTHRDRTIYF
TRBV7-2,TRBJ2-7,CASSLGLRYEQYF
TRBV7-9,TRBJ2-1,CASSLAGLNEQFF
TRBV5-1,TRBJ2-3,CASSLQTSGSTDTQYF
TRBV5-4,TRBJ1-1,CASSLARGLITEAFF
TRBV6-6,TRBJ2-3,CASSSQGFSTDTQYF
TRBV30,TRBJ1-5,CAWDRGNSNQPQHF
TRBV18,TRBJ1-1,CASSLLDRDTEAFF
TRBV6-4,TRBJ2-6,CASSRTSGTSSGANVLTF
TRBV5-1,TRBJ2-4,CASSGGQGAKNIQYF
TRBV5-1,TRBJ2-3,CASSLMGQAATDTQYF
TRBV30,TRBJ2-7,CAWASGTYEQYF
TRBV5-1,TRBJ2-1,CASSFIPGLENEQFF
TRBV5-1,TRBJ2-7,CASSPGLAGVGDEQYF
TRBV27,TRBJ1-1,CASSFGRLNTEAFF
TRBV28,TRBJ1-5,CASSLLASNQPQHF
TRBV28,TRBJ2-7,CASEGTGGHHEQYF
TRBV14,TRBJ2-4,CASSQGTGGLIQYF
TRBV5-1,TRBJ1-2,CASSLEGQGARGYTF
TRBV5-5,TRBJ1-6,CASSLQGSYNSPLHF
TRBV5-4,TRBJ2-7,CASSFGLATHSYEQYF
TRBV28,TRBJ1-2,CASSSGFRDSGYTF
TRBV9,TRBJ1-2,CASSARTGNGNYGYTF
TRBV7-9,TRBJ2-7,CASRRGTSYEQYF
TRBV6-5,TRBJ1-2,CASSYSGGQGFGYTF